One and the same sample provided the 14 T cell receptor beta chains below, sequenced in a study of cytotoxic CD8 clonotypes in ibrutinib-treated CLL. Sequencing was performed with immunoSEQ multiplex PCR; in TCRdb, only in-frame clones are kept and a portion is missing. Of 130,000 or so clones in the sample, around 77% were seen once. The starting material was PBMCs, obtained after 12 months of ibrutinib treatment. Receptors were obtained from a human donor with chronic lymphocytic leukemia.

J is TRBJ1-6 and V is TRBV30; D might be TRBD1 (6 bases). CDR1 and CDR2 from the germline V gene are GTSNPN and SVGIG (reference sequence). The CDR3 has 19 amino acids. V was pared by 0 bases and J by 3 bases, with 21 bases between. The CDR3 reads CAWSVDPVQGGYYNSPLHF. The CDR3, as DNA: TGTGCCTGGAGTGTTGATCCCGTACAGGGAGGGTACTATAATTCACCCCTCCACTTT.

V and J are TRBV19 and TRBJ2-1, with TRBD2 identical over 12 bases. The CDR3 length is 15 residues. Germline V gene lookup returns CDR1 LNHDA and CDR2 SQIVND (reference sequence). Germline trimming cut 6 bases from V and 2 bases from J; bases unmatched to any gene: 2. CDR3 coding DNA: TGTGCCAGTAGGGGACTAGCGGGTCCCTACAATGAGCAGTTCTTC. Amino acid sequence: CASRGLAGPYNEQFF.

This clone was picked up one time. V gene TRBV2 combines with J gene TRBJ1-1; D is ambiguous. Germline values: CDR1 SNHLY, CDR2 FYNNEI. The length of the CDR3 is 12 residues. Trimming removed 0 bases at V and 8 bases at J, with 7 bases between. CDR3 sequence reads: CASSEASLEAFF. CDR3 coding DNA: TGTGCCAGCAGTGAAGCCTCCTTGGAAGCTTTCTTT. Looking up the rest from reference TRBV2 and TRBJ1-1 gives the full variable domain: EPEVTQTPSHQVTQMGQEVILRCVPISNHLYFYWYRQILGQKVEFLVSFYNNEISEKSEIFDDQFSVERPDGSNFTLKIRSTKLEDSAMYFCASSEASLEAFFGQGTRLTVV.

The V gene is TRBV28, the J gene TRBJ2-1; a possible D gene is TRBD1 (5 bases). The CDR3 covers 15 residues. The V end lost 2 bases, the J end lost 12 bases, and 20 bases lay between the germline ends. Germline CDR1 and CDR2: MDHEN and SYDVKM. The CDR3 DNA reads TGTGCCAGCAGTTTACCGTCATGGGGCGCAATCGGGCAGTTCTTC. Its protein product is CASSLPSWGAIGQFF.

The chain uses TRBV5-1 and TRBJ2-3; D unclear. This CDR3 region has 12 residues. The V gene lost 2 bases and the J gene lost 2 bases, with 3 bases spanning the gap. CDR1 is SGHRS and CDR2 is YFSETQ in the germline V gene. The CDR3 DNA is TGCGCCAGCAGCTTCCCCACAGATACGCAGTATTTT. Its protein is CASSFPTDTQYF.

The chain links TRBV10-1 to TRBJ1-5; TRBD1 matches 8 bases. Germline V gene sequence: CDR1 WNHNN, CDR2 SYGVQD (reference sequence). The CDR3 covers 15 residues. With 3 bases clipped from V and 1 base from J, the junction kept 2 bases outside the gene matches. CDR3 coding DNA: TGCGCCAGCAGTGACGACAGGGGCAGCAATCAGCCCCAGCATTTT. Its translation is CASSDDRGSNQPQHF.

This chain uses TRBV6-6 with TRBJ2-2, with TRBD2 matching 9 bases. Germline lookup yields CDR1 MNHNY and CDR2 SVGAGI (reference sequence). The CDR3 extends over 14 amino acids. V was pared by 8 bases and J by 4 bases, with 5 bases of the junction left unmatched. CDR3 loop: CASWRGGSTGELFF. The CDR3 DNA sequence: TGTGCCAGCTGGCGGGGGGGCAGCACCGGGGAGCTGTTTTTT.

This chain connects TRBV7-6 to TRBJ1-5, with D possibly matching TRBD1 (5 bases). Trimming pared 5 bases from V and 9 bases from J, leaving 14 bases between. This CDR3 is 13 amino acids long. The germline gives CDR1 SGHVS, CDR2 FNYEAQ. The CDR3 DNA reads TGTGCCAGCAGCCGGGCCAGGGAAGCGCCCCAGCATTTT. Translated: CASSRAREAPQHF.

CDR3 in amino acids: CASSPSLRDRVPGELFF. CDR3 DNA: TGTGCCAGCTCACCATCGTTAAGGGACAGGGTTCCCGGGGAGCTGTTTTTT. The rearrangement uses TRBV18 and TRBJ2-2; the match to TRBD1 covers 9 bases. Trimming removed 2 bases from V and 6 bases from J; junction bases left unmatched: 10. Germline CDR1 reads KGHSH; CDR2 reads LQKENI. This CDR3 is built from 17 residues.

The J gene is TRBJ1-6, the V gene TRBV7-9; 7 bases match TRBD1. V shed 4 bases and J 7 bases; nucleotides not matched to a gene: 7. Germline CDR1 is SEHNR and CDR2 is FQNEAQ (reference sequence). The CDR3 sequence is 15 residues long. CDR3 residues: CASSSRQGKNSPLHF. DNA of the CDR3: TGTGCCAGCAGCTCTCGACAGGGTAAAAATTCACCCCTCCACTTT.

This sequence joins TRBV6-5 and TRBJ2-7, with 12 bases aligning to TRBD1. Germline CDR1 reads MNHEY; CDR2 reads SVGAGI. This CDR3 region has 13 residues. Trimming took 8 bases from V and 3 from J; bases not matched to a gene: 2. CDR3 bases: TGTGCCAGCGGGACAGGGGGCAGCTACGAGCAGTACTTC. Its protein product is CASGTGGSYEQYF.

The chain employs TRBV18 and TRBJ2-1; D gene ambiguous. The CDR3 runs 13 residues. Germline CDR1 and CDR2: KGHSH and LQKENI. V was shortened by 3 bases and J by 9 bases, with 12 bases between the two germline ends. The CDR3, as DNA: TGTGCCAGCTCACCTTCGGGTTGGATTGAGCAGTTCTTC. It is translated as CASSPSGWIEQFF.

The chain employs TRBV7-2 and TRBJ2-7; tentatively, D is TRBD2 (6 bases). Trimming pared 1 base from V and 0 bases from J, leaving 13 bases between. The CDR3 totals 16 residues. In germline, CDR1 is SGHTA, CDR2 FQGNSA. Here the CDR3 reads CASSLVGGVSSYEQYF. The CDR3 DNA reads as TGTGCCAGCAGCTTAGTGGGAGGCGTAAGCTCCTACGAGCAGTACTTC.

This chain uses TRBV27 with TRBJ2-7; D is ambiguous. From germline, CDR1 is MNHEY and CDR2 SMNVEV (reference sequence). The CDR3 totals 13 residues. V lost 8 bases to trimming and J lost 2 bases, with 13 bases between them. CDR3 DNA: TGTGCCAGCCAATCGACGGTAGCCTACGAGCAGTACTTC. Its translation is CASQSTVAYEQYF.